A single T cell receptor (beta chain) is shown here with its context. The antigen is not known. Healthy bone marrow donors made up the donor group. These data are taken from a study of cytomegalovirus exposure and HLA in healthy donors. Study-level information: From roughly 180 million T cells, an earlier analysis saw some 120 million unique TCR beta sequences.

Overall study results and limits: For most subjects, TCR beta sequences were reported to predict HLA-A and HLA-B alleles with accuracy. CMV serostatus stood as the only immune exposure information on hand.

The V and J ends lost 0 bases and 6 bases respectively, with 18 bases between them. Germline CDR1 reads SGHDT; CDR2 reads YYEEEE. The CDR3 extends over 16 amino acids. PCR employed 60 Vbeta and 13 Jbeta primers. Method: immunoSEQ multiplex PCR; TCRdb's copy keeps in-frame clones and lacks some. The sample lists around 190,000 clones; around 90% were seen once. The V and J genes are TRBV5-6 and TRBJ1-2; D possibly corresponds to TRBD1 (5 bases). The sequence was obtained from a boy aged 2 to 9 in good health and CMV-seronegative. What was sequenced was PBMCs. Written as DNA, the CDR3 is TGTGCCAGCAGCTTGGAATCCGCAGGGATCTTGGATGGCTACACCTTC. It codes for CASSLESAGILDGYTF.